This T cell receptor (beta chain) emerged from a study of blood T cells in healthy people across ages. It was with a sample-barcoded 5' primer and a J-beta primer mix that a second PCR of roughly 7 to 11 cycles was run. Tagging of each cDNA molecule was performed by a template-switch adaptor with 12 random nucleotides. TCRdb analysed the 5' RACE reads with MiXCR anew, one entry per CDR3 protein. There are hundreds of thousands of distinct CDR3 sequences in the sample; under 35% occur only once, and 17% lies in the top ten. About this clonotype: A much larger clone lies one base from this, so it may be a read error.

Germline V lookup: CDR1 ENHRY, CDR2 SYGVKD. This CDR3 contains 13 residues. V lost 6 bases and J lost 2, with 8 bases in between. The receptor comes from a woman of 80 years or more in good health. Sequenced input: blood. V usage is TRBV10-3 and J usage is TRBJ1-5, with D maybe TRBD1 (5 bases). CDR3 bases: TGTGCCATCAGGGGGGACGGCAATCAGCCCCAGCATTTT. Its protein is CAIRGDGNQPQHF.